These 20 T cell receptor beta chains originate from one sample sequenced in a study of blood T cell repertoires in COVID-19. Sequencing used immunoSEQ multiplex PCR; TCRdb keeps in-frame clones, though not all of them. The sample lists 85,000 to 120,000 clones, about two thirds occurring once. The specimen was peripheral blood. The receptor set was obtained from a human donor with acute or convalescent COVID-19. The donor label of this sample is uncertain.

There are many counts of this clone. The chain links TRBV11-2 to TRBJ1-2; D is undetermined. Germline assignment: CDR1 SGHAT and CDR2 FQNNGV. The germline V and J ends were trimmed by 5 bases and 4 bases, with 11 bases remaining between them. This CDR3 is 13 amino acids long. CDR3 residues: CASSEDFAYGYTF. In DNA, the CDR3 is TGTGCCAGCAGCGAGGACTTCGCCTATGGCTACACCTTC.

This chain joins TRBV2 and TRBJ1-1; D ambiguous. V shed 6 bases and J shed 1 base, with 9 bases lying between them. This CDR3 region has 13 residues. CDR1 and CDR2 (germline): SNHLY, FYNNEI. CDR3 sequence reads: CASRRTWNTEAFF. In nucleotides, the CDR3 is TGTGCCAGCAGACGAACATGGAACACTGAAGCTTTCTTT.

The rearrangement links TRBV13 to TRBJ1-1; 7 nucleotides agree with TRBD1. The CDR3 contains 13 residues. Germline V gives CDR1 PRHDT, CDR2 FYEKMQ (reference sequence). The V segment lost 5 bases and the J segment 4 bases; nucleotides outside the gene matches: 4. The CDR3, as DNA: TGTGCCAGCAGCCAACAGGGGCCCACTGAAGCTTTCTTT. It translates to CASSQQGPTEAFF.

DNA for the CDR3: TGCGCCAGTAGACAGGGCGAGACCCAGTACTTC. The encoded protein is CASRQGETQYF. V is TRBV5-1 and J is TRBJ2-5; 7 bases are a match to TRBD1. V lost 8 bases to trimming and J lost 5 bases; unmatched junction nucleotides: 3. CDR1 and CDR2 from the germline V gene are SGHRS and YFSETQ. The CDR3 is 11 amino acids.

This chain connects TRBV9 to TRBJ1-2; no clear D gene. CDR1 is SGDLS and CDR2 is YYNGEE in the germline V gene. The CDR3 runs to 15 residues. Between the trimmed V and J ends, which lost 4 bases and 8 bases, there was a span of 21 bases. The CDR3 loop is CASSPSPGGREGYTF. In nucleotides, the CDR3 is TGTGCCAGCAGCCCATCCCCGGGAGGGCGGGAAGGCTACACCTTC.

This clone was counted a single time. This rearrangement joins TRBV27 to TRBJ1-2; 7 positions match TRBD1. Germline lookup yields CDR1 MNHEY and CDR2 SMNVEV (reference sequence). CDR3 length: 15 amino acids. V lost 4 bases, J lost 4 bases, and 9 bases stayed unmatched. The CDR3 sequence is CASSYGRQGSYGYTF. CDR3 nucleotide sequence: TGTGCCAGCAGTTACGGGCGACAGGGTAGCTATGGCTACACCTTC.

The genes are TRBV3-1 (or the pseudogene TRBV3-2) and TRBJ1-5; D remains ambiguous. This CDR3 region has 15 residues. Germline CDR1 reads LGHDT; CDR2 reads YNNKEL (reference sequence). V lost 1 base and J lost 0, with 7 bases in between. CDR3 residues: CASSQGAVSNQPQHF. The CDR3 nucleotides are TGTGCCAGCAGCCAAGGGGCAGTTAGCAATCAGCCCCAGCATTTT.

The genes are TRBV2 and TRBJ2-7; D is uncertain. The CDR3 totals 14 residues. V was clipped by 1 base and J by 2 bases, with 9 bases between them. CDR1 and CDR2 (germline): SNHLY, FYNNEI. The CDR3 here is CASSEVSVAYEQYF. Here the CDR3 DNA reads TGTGCCAGCAGTGAAGTTAGTGTCGCCTACGAGCAGTACTTC.

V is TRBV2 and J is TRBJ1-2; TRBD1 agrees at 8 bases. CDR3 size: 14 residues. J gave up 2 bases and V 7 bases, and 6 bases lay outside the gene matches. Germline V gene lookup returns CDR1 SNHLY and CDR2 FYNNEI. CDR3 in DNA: TGTGCCAGCACTGATGACAGGGGAAACTATGGCTACACCTTC. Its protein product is CASTDDRGNYGYTF.

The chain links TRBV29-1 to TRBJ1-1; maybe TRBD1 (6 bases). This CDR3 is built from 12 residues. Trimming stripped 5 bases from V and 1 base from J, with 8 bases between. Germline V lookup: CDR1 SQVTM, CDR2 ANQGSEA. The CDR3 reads CSVSTGNTEAFF. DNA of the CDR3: TGCAGCGTTTCGACAGGGAACACTGAAGCTTTCTTT.

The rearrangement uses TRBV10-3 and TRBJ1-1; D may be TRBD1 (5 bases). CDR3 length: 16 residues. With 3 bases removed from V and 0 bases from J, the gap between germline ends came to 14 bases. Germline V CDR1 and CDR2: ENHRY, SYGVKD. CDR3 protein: CAISDPPGTMNTEAFF. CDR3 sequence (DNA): TGTGCCATCAGTGACCCGCCAGGGACTATGAACACTGAAGCTTTCTTT.

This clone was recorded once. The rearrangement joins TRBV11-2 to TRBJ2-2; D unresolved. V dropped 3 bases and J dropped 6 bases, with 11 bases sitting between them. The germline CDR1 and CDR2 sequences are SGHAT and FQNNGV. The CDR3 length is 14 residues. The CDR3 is CASSFTNQAGELFF. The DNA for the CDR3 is TGTGCCAGCAGCTTTACTAACCAAGCCGGGGAGCTGTTTTTT. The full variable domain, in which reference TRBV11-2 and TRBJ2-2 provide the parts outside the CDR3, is EAGVAQSPRYKIIEKRQSVAFWCNPISGHATLYWYQQILGQGPKLLIQFQNNGVVDDSQLPKDRFSAERLKGVDSTLKIQPAKLEDSAVYLCASSFTNQAGELFFGEGSRLTVL.

CDR3 region: CASSLVGLGEETQYF. DNA for the CDR3: TGTGCCAGCAGCTTAGTGGGACTTGGGGAGGAGACCCAGTACTTC. The chain links TRBV7-8 to TRBJ2-5; D perhaps matches TRBD2 (6 bases). V gave up 1 base and J gave up 5 bases, with 14 bases separating them. CDR1 SGHVS and CDR2 FQNEAQ come from the germline V gene. The CDR3 consists of 15 residues. Supplemented by reference TRBV7-8 and TRBJ2-5, the full variable domain reads GAGVSQSPRYKVAKRGQDVALRCDPISGHVSLFWYQQALGQGPEFLTYFQNEAQLDKSGLPSDRFFAERPEGSVSTLKIQRTQQEDSAVYLCASSLVGLGEETQYFGPGTRLLVL.

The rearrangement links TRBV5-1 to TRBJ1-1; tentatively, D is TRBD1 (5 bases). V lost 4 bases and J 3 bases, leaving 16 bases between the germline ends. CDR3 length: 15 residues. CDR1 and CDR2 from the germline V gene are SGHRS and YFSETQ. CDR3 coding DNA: TGCGCCAGCAGCCCGGAGGGCAGGGCTGACACTGAAGCTTTCTTT. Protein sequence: CASSPEGRADTEAFF.

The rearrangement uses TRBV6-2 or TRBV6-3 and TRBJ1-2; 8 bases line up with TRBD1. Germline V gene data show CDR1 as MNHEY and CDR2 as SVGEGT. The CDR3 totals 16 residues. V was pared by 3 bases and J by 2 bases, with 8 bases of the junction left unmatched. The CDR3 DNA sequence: TGTGCCAGCAGTTATAGACAGGGGCCGGGAAACTATGGCTACACCTTC. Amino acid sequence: CASSYRQGPGNYGYTF.

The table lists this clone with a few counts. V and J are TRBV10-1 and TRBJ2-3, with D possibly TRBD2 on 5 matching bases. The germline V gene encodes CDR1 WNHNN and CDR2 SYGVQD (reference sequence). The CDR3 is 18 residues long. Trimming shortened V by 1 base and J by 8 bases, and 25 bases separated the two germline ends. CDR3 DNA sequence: TGCGCCAGCAGTGAGTTTGCTTCCGGCGGGTTTCCACCGGGTACGCAGTATTTT. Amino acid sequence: CASSEFASGGFPPGTQYF.

In DNA form, the CDR3 reads TGTGCCAGCAGTTCGGGGCGGGGGGGCACTGAGCAGTTCTTC. Translated, it gives CASSSGRGGTEQFF. V and J are TRBV6-5 and TRBJ2-1, with 9 bases lining up with TRBD2. The germline CDR1 and CDR2 sequences are MNHEY and SVGAGI. The CDR3 runs 14 residues. After removal of 4 bases from V and 9 bases from J, the junction contained 7 bases not matched to a gene.

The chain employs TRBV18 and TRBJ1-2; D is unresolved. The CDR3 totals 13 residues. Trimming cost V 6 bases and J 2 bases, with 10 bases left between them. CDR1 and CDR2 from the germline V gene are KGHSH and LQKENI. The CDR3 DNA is TGTGCCAGCTCGGAACAGTGGAACTATGGCTACACCTTC. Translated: CASSEQWNYGYTF.

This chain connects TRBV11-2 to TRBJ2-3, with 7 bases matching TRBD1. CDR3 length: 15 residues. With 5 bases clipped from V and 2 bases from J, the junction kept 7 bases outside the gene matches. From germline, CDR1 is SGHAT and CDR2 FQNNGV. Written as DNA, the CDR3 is TGTGCCAGCAGCCGTGGGGGACAGCACACAGATACGCAGTATTTT. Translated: CASSRGGQHTDTQYF.

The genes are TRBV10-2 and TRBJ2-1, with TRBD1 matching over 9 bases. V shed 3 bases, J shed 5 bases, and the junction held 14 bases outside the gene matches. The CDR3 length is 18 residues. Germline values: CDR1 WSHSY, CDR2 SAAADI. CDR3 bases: TGCGCCAGCAGTGATTGGAGGTTGGGGGACAGGGAGGACAATGAGCAGTTCTTC. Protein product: CASSDWRLGDREDNEQFF.